This TCR beta chain was found in a study of cytomegalovirus exposure and HLA in healthy donors. It was with 60 Vbeta and 13 Jbeta primers that the PCR ran. The repertoire was sequenced with immunoSEQ multiplex PCR; TCRdb's copy has only in-frame clones and lacks some. Counted here are over 100,000 clones, 72% occurring once; the ten biggest clones make up approximately 3.9%. Whole-study results and caveats: Published work reported that the classifier diagnosed cytomegalovirus status with high specificity and sensitivity. Reportedly, a later analysis found an Asian-associated ancestry cluster had fewer N-insertions than the roughly 700-donor mean. The majority of CMV-associated TCR beta chains were reported as apparently HLA-restricted in a later analysis.

Healthy bone marrow donors formed the donor group. In germline, CDR1 is SGHVS, CDR2 FNYEAQ. The CDR3 is 13 residues long. V lost 0 bases and J 5 bases, leaving 8 bases between the germline ends. This clone was seen just once. The antigen is unknown. This receptor was obtained from a man aged 50 to 60 in good health and CMV-seropositive. This chain links TRBV7-6 with TRBJ2-7; D is uncertain. The sequencing input was PBMCs. The CDR3 sequence: CASSLALGDEQYF. The CDR3 DNA is TGTGCCAGCAGCTTAGCGCTGGGCGACGAGCAGTACTTC.